The 12 T cell receptor beta chains below come from one sample, sequenced in a study of identical twins. TCRdb analysed the 5' RACE reads with MiXCR anew, one entry per CDR3 protein. The sample shows some 330,000 distinct CDR3 sequences, roughly 9% of them seen only once. Specimen: naive T cells sorted from blood. Every receptor here comes from a woman aged 45-59 years in good health.

The chain couples TRBV24-1 to TRBJ1-3; no firm D call. The germline CDR1 and CDR2 sequences are KGHDR and SFDVKD. This CDR3 has 14 residues. Trimming cost V 4 bases and J 4 bases, with 10 bases left between them. Written as DNA, the CDR3 is TGTGCCACCAGTGACCAAGGACCCGGAAACACCATATATTTT. This gives the protein CATSDQGPGNTIYF.

There are many counts of this clonotype. The chain is built from TRBV12-3 or TRBV12-4 and TRBJ1-2, with a tentative D call TRBD1 (6 bases). The CDR3 is 14 amino acids. The germline V and J ends were trimmed by 7 bases and 7 bases, with 19 bases remaining between them. Here the CDR3 DNA reads TGTGCCAGCACCCCAGGGGTTTCCTACGGTGGCTACACCTTC. It specifies CASTPGVSYGGYTF.

This clonotype has a handful of counts. V and J are TRBV5-1 and TRBJ2-7; D is possibly TRBD1 (6 bases). The V end was cut by 4 bases, the J end by 3 bases, with 11 bases between. CDR1 is SGHRS and CDR2 is YFSETQ in the germline V gene. The CDR3 sequence is 13 residues long. The CDR3 protein is CASSALQGYEQYF. The CDR3, as DNA: TGCGCCAGCAGCGCATTACAGGGCTACGAGCAGTACTTC.

The V and J genes are TRBV7-2 and TRBJ2-7; 8 bases fit TRBD2. The V and J ends lost 5 bases and 4 bases, in that order; junction bases with no gene match: 4. The germline gives CDR1 SGHTA, CDR2 FQGNSA. The CDR3 has 13 residues. The CDR3 DNA reads as TGTGCCAGCAGCGCAACTAGCGGTTACGAGCAGTACGTC. This sequence encodes CASSATSGYEQYV.

V is TRBV29-1 and J is TRBJ2-3; D unclear. The CDR3 extends over 13 amino acids. V was clipped by 0 bases and J by 11 bases, with 15 bases between them. Germline CDR1 reads SQVTM; CDR2 reads ANQGSEA. The DNA of the CDR3 is TGCAGCGTTGAAGATCCCTCGTCCTATATGCAGTATTTT. It yields the protein CSVEDPSSYMQYF.

In DNA form, the CDR3 reads TGTGCCAGCAGTGATCTCATAGGGGATGGCTACACCTTC. Translating gives CASSDLIGDGYTF. The chain combines TRBV2 with TRBJ1-2, with a weak D call TRBD1 (5 bases). Germline lookup yields CDR1 SNHLY and CDR2 FYNNEI. Trimming took 3 bases from V and 6 from J, leaving 11 bases between them. This CDR3 contains 13 residues.

This clonotype was counted many times. This chain uses TRBV24-1 with TRBJ2-7; tentative D call: TRBD2 (6 bases). The ends were cut back, 9 bases at V and 0 bases at J, with 11 bases in the middle. CDR1 is KGHDR and CDR2 is SFDVKD in the germline V gene. The length of the CDR3 is 13 residues. The DNA of the CDR3 is TGTGCCACCTGGGACGGGAGCTCCTACGAGCAGTACTTC. This translates into CATWDGSSYEQYF.

In its sample, this clonotype was seen many times. The chain couples TRBV24-1 to TRBJ2-5; D not resolved. Germline loops: CDR1 KGHDR, CDR2 SFDVKD. The V and J ends lost 2 bases and 5 bases respectively, with 14 bases between them. This CDR3 contains 15 residues. The CDR3 region is CATSDSGLPHETQYF. DNA for the CDR3: TGTGCCACCAGTGATTCGGGCCTTCCCCATGAGACCCAGTACTTC.

This chain connects TRBV29-1 to TRBJ1-2; D not certain. The CDR3 spans 9 residues. Trimming left V 1 base short and J 7 bases short, with 1 base between. The germline CDR1 and CDR2 sequences are SQVTM and ANQGSEA. The DNA for the CDR3 is TGCAGCGTTGAAGGTGGCTACACCTTC. Translating it yields CSVEGGYTF.

This clonotype was recorded at least ten times. The CDR3 DNA sequence: TGTGCCAGCAGGACAGACACCGGGGAGCTGTTTTTT. This codes for CASRTDTGELFF. The gene calls are TRBV2 and TRBJ2-2; tentatively, D is TRBD1 (5 bases). CDR1 and CDR2 from the germline V gene are SNHLY and FYNNEI. The CDR3 totals 12 residues. Trimming stripped 6 bases from V and 3 bases from J, with 5 bases between.

This rearrangement joins TRBV27 to TRBJ2-1; weak D call: TRBD2 (5 bases). The V end was cut by 6 bases, the J end by 6 bases, with 27 bases between. Germline V lookup: CDR1 MNHEY, CDR2 SMNVEV (reference sequence). The CDR3 covers 18 residues. As DNA, the CDR3 is TGTGCCAGCAGAGGAGGTCAGACTCCCCTTAATTTCCCCAATGAGCAGTTCTTC. The encoded protein is CASRGGQTPLNFPNEQFF.

V and J are TRBV12-3 or TRBV12-4 and TRBJ2-5; 9 positions match TRBD2. Losses at the gene ends were 3 bases for V and 4 bases for J; bases not matched to a gene: 6. The CDR3 extends over 15 amino acids. The CDR3 DNA reads as TGTGCCAGCAGTTTTAGCGGGAGAGGGGTAGAGACCCAGTACTTC. Protein: CASSFSGRGVETQYF.